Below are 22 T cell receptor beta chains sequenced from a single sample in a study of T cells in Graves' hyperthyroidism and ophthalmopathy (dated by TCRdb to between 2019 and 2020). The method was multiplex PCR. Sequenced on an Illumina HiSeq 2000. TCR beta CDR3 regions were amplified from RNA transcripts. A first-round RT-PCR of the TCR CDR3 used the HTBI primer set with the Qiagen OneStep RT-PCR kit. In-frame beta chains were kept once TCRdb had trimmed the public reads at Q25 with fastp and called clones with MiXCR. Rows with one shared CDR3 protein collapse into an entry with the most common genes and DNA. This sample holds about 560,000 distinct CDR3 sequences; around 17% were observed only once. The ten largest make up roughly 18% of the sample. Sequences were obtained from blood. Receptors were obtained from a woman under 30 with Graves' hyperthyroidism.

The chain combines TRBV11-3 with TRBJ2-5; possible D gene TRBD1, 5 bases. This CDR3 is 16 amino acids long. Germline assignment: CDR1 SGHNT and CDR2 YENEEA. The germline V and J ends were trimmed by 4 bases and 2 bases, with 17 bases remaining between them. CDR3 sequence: CASSSPWTQKQETQYF. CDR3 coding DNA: TGTGCCAGCAGCTCGCCTTGGACACAGAAACAAGAGACCCAGTACTTC. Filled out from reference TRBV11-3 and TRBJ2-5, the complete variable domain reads EAGVVQSPRYKIIEKKQPVAFWCNPISGHNTLYWYLQNLGQGPELLIRYENEEAVDDSQLPKDRFSAERLKGVDSTLKIQPAELGDSAVYLCASSSPWTQKQETQYFGPGTRLLVL.

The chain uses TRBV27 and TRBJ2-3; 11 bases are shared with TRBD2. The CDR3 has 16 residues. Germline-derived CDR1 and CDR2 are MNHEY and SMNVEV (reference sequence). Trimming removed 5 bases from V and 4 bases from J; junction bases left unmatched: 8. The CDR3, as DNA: TGTGCCAGCAGTGCCTCTAGCGGGGGGCGGGCAGATACGCAGTATTTT. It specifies CASSASSGGRADTQYF.

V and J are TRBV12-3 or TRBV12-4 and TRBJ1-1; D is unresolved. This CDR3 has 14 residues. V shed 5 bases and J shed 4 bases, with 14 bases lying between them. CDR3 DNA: TGTGCCAGCAGTAAAATCCCTAATCGCACTGAAGCTTTCTTT. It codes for CASSKIPNRTEAFF.

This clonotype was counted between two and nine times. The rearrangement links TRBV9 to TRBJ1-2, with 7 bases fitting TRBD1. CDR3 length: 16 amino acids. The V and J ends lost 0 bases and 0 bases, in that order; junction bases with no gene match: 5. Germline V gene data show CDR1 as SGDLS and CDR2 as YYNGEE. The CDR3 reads CASSVGGTEANYGYTF. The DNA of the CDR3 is TGTGCCAGCAGCGTAGGAGGGACAGAAGCTAACTATGGCTACACCTTC.

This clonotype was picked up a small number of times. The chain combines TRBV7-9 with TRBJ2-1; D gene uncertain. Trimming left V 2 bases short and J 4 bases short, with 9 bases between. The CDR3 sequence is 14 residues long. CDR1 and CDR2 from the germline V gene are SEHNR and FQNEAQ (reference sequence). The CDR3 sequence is CASSLMSTYNEQFF. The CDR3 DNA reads TGTGCCAGCAGCTTAATGAGTACGTACAATGAGCAGTTCTTC.

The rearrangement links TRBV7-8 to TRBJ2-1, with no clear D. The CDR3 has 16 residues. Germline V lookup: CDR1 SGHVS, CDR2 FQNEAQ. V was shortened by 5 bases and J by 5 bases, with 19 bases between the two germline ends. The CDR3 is CASSPSRPPGDNEQFF. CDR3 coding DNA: TGTGCCAGCAGCCCCTCCAGACCCCCTGGAGACAATGAGCAGTTCTTC.

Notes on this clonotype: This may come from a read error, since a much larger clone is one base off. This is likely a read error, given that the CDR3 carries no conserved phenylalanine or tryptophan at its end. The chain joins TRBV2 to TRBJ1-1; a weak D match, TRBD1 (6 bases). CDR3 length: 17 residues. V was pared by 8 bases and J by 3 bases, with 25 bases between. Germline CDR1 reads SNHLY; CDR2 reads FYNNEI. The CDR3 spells CASFLSGQSLVDTEAFY. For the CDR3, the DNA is TGTGCCAGCTTCCTCTCCGGACAGAGCCTAGTCGACACTGAAGCTTTCTAT.

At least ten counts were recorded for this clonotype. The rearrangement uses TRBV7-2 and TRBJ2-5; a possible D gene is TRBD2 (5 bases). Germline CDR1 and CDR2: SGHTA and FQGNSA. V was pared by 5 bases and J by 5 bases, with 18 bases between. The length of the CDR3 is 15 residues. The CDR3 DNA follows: TGTGCCAGCAGCCCGCGGAGGACCCCTACGGAGACCCAGTACTTC. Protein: CASSPRRTPTETQYF.

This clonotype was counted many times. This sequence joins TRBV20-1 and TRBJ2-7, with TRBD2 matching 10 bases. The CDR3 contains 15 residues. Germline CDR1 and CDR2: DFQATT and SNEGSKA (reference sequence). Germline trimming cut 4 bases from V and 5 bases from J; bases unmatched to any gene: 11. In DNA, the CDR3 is TGCAGTGCTATGGGTGTTAGCGGGAGGAGACACGAGCAGTACTTC. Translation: CSAMGVSGRRHEQYF.

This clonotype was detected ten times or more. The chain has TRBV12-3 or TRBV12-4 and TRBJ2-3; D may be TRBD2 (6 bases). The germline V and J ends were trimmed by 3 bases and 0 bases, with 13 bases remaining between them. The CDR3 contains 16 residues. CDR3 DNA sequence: TGTGCCAGCAGTTTTTCGCGGGATATTAGCACAGATACGCAGTATTTT. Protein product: CASSFSRDISTDTQYF.

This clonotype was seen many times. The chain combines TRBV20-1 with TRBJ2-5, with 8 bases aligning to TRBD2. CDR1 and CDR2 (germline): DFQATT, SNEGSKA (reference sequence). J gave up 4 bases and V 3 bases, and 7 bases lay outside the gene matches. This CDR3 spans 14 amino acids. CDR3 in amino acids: CSASVSGITETQYF. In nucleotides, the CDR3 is TGCAGTGCTAGTGTTAGCGGGATAACAGAGACCCAGTACTTC.

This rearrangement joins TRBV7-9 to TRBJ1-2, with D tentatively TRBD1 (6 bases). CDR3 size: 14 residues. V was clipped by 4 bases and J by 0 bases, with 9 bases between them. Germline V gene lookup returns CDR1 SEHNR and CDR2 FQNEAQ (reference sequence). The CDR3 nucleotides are TGTGCCAGCAGCTCCGGACAGTCTAACTATGGCTACACCTTC. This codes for CASSSGQSNYGYTF.

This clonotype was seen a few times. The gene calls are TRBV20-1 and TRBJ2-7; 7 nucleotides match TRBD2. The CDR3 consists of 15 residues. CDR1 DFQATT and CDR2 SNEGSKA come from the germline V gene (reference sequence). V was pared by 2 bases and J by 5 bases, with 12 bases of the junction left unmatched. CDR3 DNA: TGCAGTGCTAGACCCTCTGGGGGGGATTTCAACGAGCAGTACTTC. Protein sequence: CSARPSGGDFNEQYF.

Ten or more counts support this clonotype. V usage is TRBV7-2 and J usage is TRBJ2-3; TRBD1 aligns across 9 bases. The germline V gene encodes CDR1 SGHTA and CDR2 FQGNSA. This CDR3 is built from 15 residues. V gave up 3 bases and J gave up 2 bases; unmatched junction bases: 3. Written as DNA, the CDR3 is TGTGCCAGCAGCTTCGACAGGGGGACCACAGATACGCAGTATTTT. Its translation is CASSFDRGTTDTQYF.

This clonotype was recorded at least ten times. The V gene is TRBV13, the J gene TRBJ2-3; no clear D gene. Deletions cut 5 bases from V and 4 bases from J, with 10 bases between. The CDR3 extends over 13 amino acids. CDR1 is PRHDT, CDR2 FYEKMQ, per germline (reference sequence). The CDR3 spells CASSHRASDTQYF. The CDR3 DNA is TGTGCCAGCAGCCACCGAGCGTCAGATACGCAGTATTTT.

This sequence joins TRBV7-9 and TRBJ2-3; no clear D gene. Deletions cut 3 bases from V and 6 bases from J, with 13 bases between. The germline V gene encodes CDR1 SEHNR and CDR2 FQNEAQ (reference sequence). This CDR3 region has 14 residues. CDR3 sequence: CASSFSNRLDTQYF. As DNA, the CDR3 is TGTGCCAGCAGCTTCTCTAACAGACTTGATACGCAGTATTTT. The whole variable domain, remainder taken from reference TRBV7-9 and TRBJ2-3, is DTGVSQNPRHKITKRGQNVTFRCDPISEHNRLYWYRQTLGQGPEFLTYFQNEAQLEKSRLLSDRFSAERPKGSFSTLEIQRTEQGDSAMYLCASSFSNRLDTQYFGPGTRLTVL.

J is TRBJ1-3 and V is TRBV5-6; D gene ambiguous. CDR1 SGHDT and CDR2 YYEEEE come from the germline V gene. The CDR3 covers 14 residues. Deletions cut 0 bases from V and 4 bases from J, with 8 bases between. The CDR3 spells CASSLVGFGNTIYF. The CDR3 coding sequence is TGTGCCAGCAGCTTGGTGGGGTTCGGAAACACCATATATTTT. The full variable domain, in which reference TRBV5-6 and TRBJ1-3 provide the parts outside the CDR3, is DAGVTQSPTHLIKTRGQQVTLRCSPKSGHDTVSWYQQALGQGPQFIFQYYEEEERQRGNFPDRFSGHQFPNYSSELNVNALLLGDSALYLCASSLVGFGNTIYFGEGSWLTVV.

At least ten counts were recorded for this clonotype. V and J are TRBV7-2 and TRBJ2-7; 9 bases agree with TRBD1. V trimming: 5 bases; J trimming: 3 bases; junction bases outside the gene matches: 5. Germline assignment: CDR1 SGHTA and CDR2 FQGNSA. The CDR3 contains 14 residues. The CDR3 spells CASSPDRGDYEQYF. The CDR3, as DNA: TGTGCCAGCAGCCCGGACAGGGGAGACTACGAGCAGTACTTC. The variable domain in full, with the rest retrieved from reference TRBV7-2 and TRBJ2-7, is GAGVSQSPSNKVTEKGKDVELRCDPISGHTALYWYRQSLGQGLEFLIYFQGNSAPDKSGLPSDRFSAERTGGSVSTLTIQRTQQEDSAVYLCASSPDRGDYEQYFGPGTRLTVT.

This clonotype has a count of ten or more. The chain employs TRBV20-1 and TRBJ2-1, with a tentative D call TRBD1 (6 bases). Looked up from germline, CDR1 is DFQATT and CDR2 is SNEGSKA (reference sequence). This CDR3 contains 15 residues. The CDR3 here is CSPQLPGERYNEQFF. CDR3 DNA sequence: TGCAGCCCGCAACTCCCAGGGGAGAGATACAATGAGCAGTTCTTC.

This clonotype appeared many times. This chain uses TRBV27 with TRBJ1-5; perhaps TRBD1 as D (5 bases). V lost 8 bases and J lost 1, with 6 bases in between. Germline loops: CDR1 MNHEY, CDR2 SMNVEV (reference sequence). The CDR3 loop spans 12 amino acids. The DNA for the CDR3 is TGTGCCAGCTGGGACAGCAATCAGCCCCAGCATTTT. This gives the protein CASWDSNQPQHF.

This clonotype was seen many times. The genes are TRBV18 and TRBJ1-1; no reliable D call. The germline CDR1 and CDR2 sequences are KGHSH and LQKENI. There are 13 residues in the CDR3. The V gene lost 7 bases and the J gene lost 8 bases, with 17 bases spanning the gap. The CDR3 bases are TGTGCCAGCTATGCGGGAACGAAGACCGAAGCTTTCTTT. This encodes CASYAGTKTEAFF. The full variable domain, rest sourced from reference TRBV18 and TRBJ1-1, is NAGVMQNPRHLVRRRGQEARLRCSPMKGHSHVYWYRQLPEEGLKFMVYLQKENIIDESGMPKERFSAEFPKEGPSILRIQQVVRGDSAAYFCASYAGTKTEAFFGQGTRLTVV.

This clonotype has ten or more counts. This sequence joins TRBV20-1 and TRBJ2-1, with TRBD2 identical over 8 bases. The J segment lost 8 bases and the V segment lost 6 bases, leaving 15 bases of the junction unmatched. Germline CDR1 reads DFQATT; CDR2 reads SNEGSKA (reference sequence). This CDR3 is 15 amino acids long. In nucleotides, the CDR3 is TGCAGTGCCAACACCGGGACTAGTTTAGGCGATGAGCAGTTCTTC. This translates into CSANTGTSLGDEQFF.